These 25 T cell receptor beta chains originate from one sample sequenced in a study of blood T cell repertoires in COVID-19. Method: immunoSEQ multiplex PCR; TCRdb's copy keeps in-frame clones and lacks some. In the table there are about 230,000 clones, roughly 90% of which are singletons. The sequenced sample was peripheral blood. Every receptor here comes from an older woman with acute or convalescent COVID-19.

The J gene is TRBJ2-2, the V gene TRBV6-2 or TRBV6-3, with 7 bases that match TRBD1. CDR3 length equals 16 residues. With 6 bases clipped from V and 3 bases from J, the junction kept 10 bases outside the gene matches. CDR1 is MNHEY, CDR2 SVGEGT, per germline. CDR3 region: CASSRVDRRDTGELFF. CDR3 sequence (DNA): TGTGCCAGCAGCCGAGTGGACAGGCGGGACACCGGGGAGCTGTTTTTT.

This sequence joins TRBV18 and TRBJ1-6, with TRBD1 matching 10 bases. V shed 6 bases, J shed 4 bases, and the junction held 6 bases outside the gene matches. The germline CDR1 and CDR2 sequences are KGHSH and LQKENI. The CDR3 extends over 16 amino acids. Here the CDR3 reads CASSRRDRGYNSPLHF. The CDR3 nucleotides are TGTGCCAGCTCCCGAAGGGACAGGGGTTATAATTCACCCCTCCACTTT.

V and J are TRBV18 and TRBJ2-2; D ambiguous. The CDR3 length is 14 residues. The germline CDR1 and CDR2 sequences are KGHSH and LQKENI. Between the trimmed V and J ends, which lost 3 bases and 6 bases, there was a span of 11 bases. The DNA for the CDR3 is TGTGCCAGCTCACCCCGACCCGAGGCCGGGGAGCTGTTTTTT. It is translated as CASSPRPEAGELFF.

This rearrangement joins TRBV7-2 to TRBJ1-2; D perhaps matches TRBD1 (6 bases). V was trimmed by 4 bases and J by 5 bases, leaving 17 bases between them. The CDR3 runs 15 residues. Germline V gene data show CDR1 as SGHTA and CDR2 as FQGNSA. The CDR3 region has the DNA TGTGCCAGCAGCTCACGGACGACAGGACCTTATGGCTACACCTTC. The encoded protein is CASSSRTTGPYGYTF.

The chain joins TRBV10-2 to TRBJ1-1; D perhaps matches TRBD1 (6 bases). From germline, CDR1 is WSHSY and CDR2 SAAADI. V was trimmed by 6 bases and J by 6 bases, leaving 14 bases between them. This CDR3 comprises 13 residues. The CDR3 coding sequence is TGCGCCAGCAGGGAGCAGGGGCTGCCTGAAGCTTTCTTT. It specifies CASREQGLPEAFF.

This chain joins TRBV28 and TRBJ1-2, with 9 bases aligning to TRBD1. Losses at the gene ends were 8 bases for V and 0 bases for J; bases not matched to a gene: 4. The CDR3 is 14 residues long. Per germline, CDR1 MDHEN and CDR2 SYDVKM. Written as DNA, the CDR3 is TGTGCCAGCGGGACAGGGACCCCTAACTATGGCTACACCTTC. Translating gives CASGTGTPNYGYTF.

V gene TRBV28 combines with J gene TRBJ2-5, with 10 positions matching TRBD2. Per the germline V gene, CDR1 is MDHEN and CDR2 is SYDVKM. The J segment lost 1 base and the V segment lost 2 bases, leaving 7 bases of the junction unmatched. The CDR3 spans 17 residues. In nucleotides, the CDR3 is TGTGCCAGCAGTTTAGTGGCTAGCGGGAGTATCCAAGAGACCCAGTACTTC. Protein sequence: CASSLVASGSIQETQYF.

This sequence joins TRBV30 and TRBJ1-6; tentative D call: TRBD1 (6 bases). The CDR3 sequence is 18 residues long. Germline V lookup: CDR1 GTSNPN, CDR2 SVGIG (reference sequence). The ends were cut back, 3 bases at V and 0 bases at J, with 18 bases in the middle. The CDR3 region has the DNA TGTGCCTGGAGCCCGGACAGACAATGGGGCTCCTATAATTCACCCCTCCACTTT. Amino acid sequence: CAWSPDRQWGSYNSPLHF.

This sequence joins TRBV11-3 and TRBJ2-1; possibly TRBD2 for D (6 bases). Germline CDR1 and CDR2: SGHNT and YENEEA. V lost 3 bases, J lost 8 bases, and 8 bases lay in between. The CDR3 extends over 12 amino acids. DNA of the CDR3: TGTGCCAGCAGCTTCAGGGACTATGAGCAGTTCTTC. Translating gives CASSFRDYEQFF.

The V call is TRBV19, the J call TRBJ1-2; D not certain. This CDR3 has 14 residues. The germline V and J ends were trimmed by 6 bases and 8 bases, with 19 bases remaining between them. CDR1 is LNHDA and CDR2 is SQIVND in the germline V gene (reference sequence). The CDR3 protein is CASSNHGSPRGYTF. The DNA of the CDR3 is TGTGCCAGTAGCAATCATGGTAGCCCGCGGGGCTACACCTTC. Together with reference TRBV19 and TRBJ1-2, the CDR3 gives the full variable domain: DGGITQSPKYLFRKEGQNVTLSCEQNLNHDAMYWYRQDPGQGLRLIYYSQIVNDFQKGDIAEGYSVSREKKESFPLTVTSAQKNPTAFYLCASSNHGSPRGYTFGSGTRLTVV.

The chain links TRBV7-8 to TRBJ1-1; a weak D match, TRBD1 (6 bases). This CDR3 has 15 amino acids. Germline V gives CDR1 SGHVS, CDR2 FQNEAQ. V lost 5 bases and J lost 1, with 14 bases in between. Written as DNA, the CDR3 is TGTGCCAGCAGCGAGGGGCCCAGGGGGAACACTGAAGCTTTCTTT. Residues: CASSEGPRGNTEAFF.

The table lists this clone with a few counts. V is TRBV5-8 and J is TRBJ1-2, with TRBD1 identical over 8 bases. This CDR3 is 15 amino acids long. Trimming removed 4 bases from V and 0 bases from J; junction bases left unmatched: 5. Germline V gene data show CDR1 as SGHTS and CDR2 as YDEGEE. The CDR3 protein is CASSPTGAANYGYTF. The DNA of the CDR3 is TGTGCCAGCAGCCCGACAGGGGCAGCTAACTATGGCTACACCTTC.

The V and J genes are TRBV28 and TRBJ1-5; 7 bases match TRBD1. The V segment lost 5 bases and the J segment 2 bases; nucleotides outside the gene matches: 3. The CDR3 consists of 14 residues. Germline CDR1 and CDR2: MDHEN and SYDVKM. As DNA, the CDR3 is TGTGCCAGCAGTAAGGGGGCCCGCAATCAGCCCCAGCATTTT. It yields the protein CASSKGARNQPQHF.

This chain links TRBV9 with TRBJ1-1; D is possibly TRBD1 (5 bases). Germline loops: CDR1 SGDLS, CDR2 YYNGEE. Trimming took off 3 bases at V and 4 bases at J, with 16 bases between the two ends. CDR3 length equals 15 residues. The CDR3 coding sequence is TGTGCCAGCAGCGCTCAGGGATACTGGGGCACTGAAGCTTTCTTT. Its protein is CASSAQGYWGTEAFF.

V gene TRBV11-2 combines with J gene TRBJ2-5; 8 bases fit TRBD1. Germline V lookup: CDR1 SGHAT, CDR2 FQNNGV. The length of the CDR3 is 13 residues. V trimming: 6 bases; J trimming: 5 bases; junction bases outside the gene matches: 5. The CDR3 DNA reads TGTGCCAGCAGTCCGACAGGGGTGGAGACCCAGTACTTC. Translation: CASSPTGVETQYF.

The V and J genes are TRBV6-9 and TRBJ1-5; the D gene is possibly TRBD1 (6 bases). The CDR3 loop spans 15 amino acids. CDR1 is MNHGY, CDR2 SVAAGI, per germline. Trimming shortened V by 4 bases and J by 6 bases, and 16 bases separated the two germline ends. In nucleotides, the CDR3 is TGTGCCAGCAGTTTTTCAGGGGAGGTGCGTCAGCCCCAGCATTTT. Translation gives CASSFSGEVRQPQHF.

The sample holds one count of this clone. The chain is built from TRBV4-2 and TRBJ2-5, with TRBD1 as a possible D gene (5 bases). V was clipped by 0 bases and J by 3 bases, with 8 bases between them. Germline loops: CDR1 LGHNA, CDR2 YNFKEQ. The CDR3 totals 14 residues. The DNA of the CDR3 is TGTGCCAGCAGCCAAGACGCAGGGAAAGAGACCCAGTACTTC. It translates to CASSQDAGKETQYF.

This clone showed up just once. This chain connects TRBV7-8 to TRBJ1-1; perhaps TRBD1 as D (6 bases). V lost 5 bases, J lost 6 bases, and 13 bases lay in between. Germline V gene data show CDR1 as SGHVS and CDR2 as FQNEAQ. There are 13 residues in the CDR3. CDR3 nucleotide sequence: TGTGCCAGCAGCAAACAGGGTCGCGCTGAAGCTTTCTTT. This translates into CASSKQGRAEAFF.

This clone was seen only once. The V call is TRBV30, the J call TRBJ2-1; 11 bases agree with TRBD2. Germline V CDR1 and CDR2: GTSNPN, SVGIG (reference sequence). The CDR3 totals 15 residues. V was clipped by 0 bases and J by 7 bases; unmatched bases: 5. The CDR3 DNA sequence: TGTGCCTGGAGTGTACGAACTAGCGGGAGAAATGAGCAGTTCTTC. Translation gives CAWSVRTSGRNEQFF. The whole variable domain, remainder taken from reference TRBV30 and TRBJ2-1, is SQTIHQWPATLVQPVGSPLSLECTVEGTSNPNLYWYRQAAGRGLQLLFYSVGIGQISSEVPQNLSASRPQDRQFILSSKKLLLSDSGFYLCAWSVRTSGRNEQFFGPGTRLTVL.

This clone was seen a few times. The genes are TRBV10-3 and TRBJ1-2; no reliable D call. The CDR3 is made up of 10 amino acids. Germline CDR1 and CDR2: ENHRY and SYGVKD. Trimming removed 10 bases at V and 6 bases at J, with 9 bases between. The CDR3 reads CANGIDGYTF. DNA of the CDR3: TGTGCCAACGGGATCGATGGCTACACCTTC.

This clone has a single count. The J gene is TRBJ1-2, the V gene TRBV10-3, with 8 nucleotides matching TRBD1. Looked up from germline, CDR1 is ENHRY and CDR2 is SYGVKD. The CDR3 totals 17 residues. V dropped 2 bases and J dropped 8; count of bases not matched to a gene: 16. CDR3 loop: CAISEPGTGKGLGGYTF. The CDR3 bases are TGTGCCATCAGTGAGCCCGGGACAGGAAAGGGGTTGGGGGGCTACACCTTC.

This chain joins TRBV27 and TRBJ2-3; D is ambiguous. Germline V CDR1 and CDR2: MNHEY, SMNVEV (reference sequence). V was cut by 2 bases and J by 6 bases, with 12 bases left in between. The CDR3 runs 14 residues. CDR3 sequence: CASSLPQIPDTQYF. The DNA for the CDR3 is TGTGCCAGCAGTTTACCACAGATCCCGGATACGCAGTATTTT.

As concerns this clone: The junction shows a germline mismatch at one end, possibly a read error. The chain recombines TRBV30 with TRBJ1-3, with TRBD1 identical over 8 bases. Germline V lookup: CDR1 GTSNPN, CDR2 SVGIG (reference sequence). The CDR3 is made up of 13 amino acids. CDR3 sequence: CAWSRGTGKTIYF. The CDR3, as DNA: TGTGCCTGGAGTAGAGGGACAGGAAAGACCATATATTTT.

The chain joins TRBV3-1 (or the pseudogene TRBV3-2) to TRBJ1-2, with unresolved D. CDR3 length: 16 amino acids. The ends were cut back, 4 bases at V and 4 bases at J, with 19 bases in the middle. Germline assignment: CDR1 LGHDT and CDR2 YNNKEL (reference sequence). DNA of the CDR3: TGTGCCAGCAGCCCGTCAGAAGTCGGGAGAAGCTATGGCTACACCTTC. Translated, it gives CASSPSEVGRSYGYTF.

This clone is a singleton in its sample. The genes are TRBV27 and TRBJ1-5; the D is unclear. Trimming shortened V by 4 bases and J by 5 bases, and 12 bases separated the two germline ends. CDR1 MNHEY and CDR2 SMNVEV come from the germline V gene (reference sequence). The CDR3 is 14 residues long. The CDR3 nucleotides are TGTGCCAGCAGTTGGAGACCGGATCATCAGCCCCAGCATTTT. Its protein is CASSWRPDHQPQHF.